These T cell receptor beta chains were read from a single sample in a study of T cells in Graves' hyperthyroidism and ophthalmopathy. TCRdb reprocessed the multiplex PCR reads with MiXCR, giving one entry per CDR3 protein. This sample yields hundreds of thousands of distinct CDR3 sequences, of which just under 20% are seen a single time; around 50% belongs to the top ten. The sample comprised blood. The receptors derive from a man aged 35 to 55 with Graves' ophthalmopathy. Both conserved end residues are part of each CDR3. The D gene is left open where the match is weak. Size tells how often a clone was seen (once, few, many) or the class of an expanded clone, and some rows leave it out.

d_gene: -
abundance: -
v_gene: TRBV6-2/TRBV6-3
j_gene: TRBJ2-7
CDR3nt: TGTGCCAGCAGTTATCACAGGGAGCAGTACTTC
CDR3aa: CASSYHREQYF

d_gene: -
abundance: few
v_gene: TRBV7-9
j_gene: TRBJ1-6
CDR3nt: TGTGCCAGCAGCCCCATGGGGGACTATAATTCACCCCTCCACTTT
CDR3aa: CASSPMGDYNSPLHF

d_gene: TRBD1
abundance: few
v_gene: TRBV29-1
j_gene: TRBJ1-1
CDR3nt: TGCAGCGTTCCGGGACAGGGGGCGTTCGACACTGAAGCTTTCTTT
CDR3aa: CSVPGQGAFDTEAFF

d_gene: TRBD2
abundance: -
v_gene: TRBV11-1
j_gene: TRBJ2-1
CDR3nt: TGTGCCAGCAGCTTAGGGACGACGGGAGGGCTATTTACCGATGAGCAGTTCTTC
CDR3aa: CASSLGTTGGLFTDEQFF

d_gene: TRBD1
abundance: -
v_gene: TRBV9
j_gene: TRBJ1-3
CDR3nt: TGTGCCAGCAGCGTTGACCCAGGGACAGCTGGAAACACCATATATTTT
CDR3aa: CASSVDPGTAGNTIYF

d_gene: -
abundance: few
v_gene: TRBV20-1
j_gene: TRBJ1-2
CDR3nt: TGCAGTGCTGGGTGGGGGAATAATGGCTACACCTTC
CDR3aa: CSAGWGNNGYTF

d_gene: -
abundance: many
v_gene: TRBV7-6
j_gene: TRBJ2-7
CDR3nt: TGTGCCAGCAGCTTAGCGCTAGGCAACCACGAGCAGTACTTC
CDR3aa: CASSLALGNHEQYF

d_gene: -
abundance: -
v_gene: TRBV29-1
j_gene: TRBJ2-7
CDR3nt: TGCAGCGTTGGAGGCCTTAACTACAAGCAGTACTTC
CDR3aa: CSVGGLNYKQYF

d_gene: -
abundance: -
v_gene: TRBV12-3/TRBV12-4
j_gene: TRBJ2-4
CDR3nt: TGTGCCAGCAGTTGGGGAAACATTCAGTACTTC
CDR3aa: CASSWGNIQYF

d_gene: TRBD2
abundance: many
v_gene: TRBV18
j_gene: TRBJ2-1
CDR3nt: TGTGCCAGCTCACTCAAGACTAGCGGGACATACAATGAGCAGTTCTTC
CDR3aa: CASSLKTSGTYNEQFF

d_gene: -
abundance: once
v_gene: TRBV4-1
j_gene: TRBJ2-5
CDR3nt: TGCGCCAGCAGCCAAGAAAGGGCGCCCCAAGAGACCCAGTACTTC
CDR3aa: CASSQERAPQETQYF

d_gene: -
abundance: many
v_gene: TRBV20-1
j_gene: TRBJ2-1
CDR3nt: TGCAGTGCTCCCGACAGGCACTATGAGCAGTTCTTC
CDR3aa: CSAPDRHYEQFF

d_gene: -
abundance: -
v_gene: TRBV5-1
j_gene: TRBJ1-5
CDR3nt: TGCGCCAGCAGCTTGGATGGGCAGGGGAACAATCAGCCCCAGCATTTT
CDR3aa: CASSLDGQGNNQPQHF

d_gene: -
abundance: many
v_gene: TRBV3-1
j_gene: TRBJ1-1
CDR3nt: TGTGCCAGCTCATCGCGGGAGGGGGCTGAAGCTTTCTTT
CDR3aa: CASSSREGAEAFF

d_gene: -
abundance: many
v_gene: TRBV2
j_gene: TRBJ2-5
CDR3nt: TGTGCCAGCAGTGTGGCGGTGGGCAGGTATCAAGAGACCCAGTACTTC
CDR3aa: CASSVAVGRYQETQYF

d_gene: -
abundance: few
v_gene: TRBV6-2/TRBV6-3
j_gene: TRBJ1-5
CDR3nt: TGTGCCAGCAGTCGCATCAGGGGCGCGGGAAGCAATCAGCCCCAGCATTTT
CDR3aa: CASSRIRGAGSNQPQHF

d_gene: -
abundance: few
v_gene: TRBV5-1
j_gene: TRBJ2-2
CDR3nt: TGCGCCAGCAGCAAATTAAGCGGCGGGGAGCTGTTTTTT
CDR3aa: CASSKLSGGELFF